What follows describes a single TCR beta chain. The sample is drawn from a study of blood T cell repertoires in COVID-19. Whole-study context: The United States, Italy and Spain supplied acute and convalescent COVID-19 samples. The analysed material was cDNA or gDNA that came from T cells, B-cell-depleted T cells, or PBMCs.

In the study's own analysis: The authors estimated nucleated cell counts from reference gene primer amplification. Sequencing was performed with immunoSEQ multiplex PCR; in TCRdb, only in-frame clones are kept and a portion is missing. V, J and clone size are taken as reported in that table, and D and trimming were inferred from the DNA itself. Of about 170,000 clones listed, approximately 84% are singletons. This sequence was found in a man between 40 and 49 years old who had recovered from COVID-19. Sequenced material: peripheral blood.

The CDR3: CAWSSLQGGTEAFF. CDR3 nucleotide sequence: TGTGCCTGGAGCAGCCTACAGGGGGGCACTGAAGCTTTCTTT. The V and J genes are TRBV30 and TRBJ1-1; TRBD1 matches at 8 bases. With 3 bases clipped from V and 4 bases from J, the junction kept 7 bases outside the gene matches. Germline V CDR1 and CDR2: GTSNPN, SVGIG (reference sequence). The CDR3 runs 14 residues.